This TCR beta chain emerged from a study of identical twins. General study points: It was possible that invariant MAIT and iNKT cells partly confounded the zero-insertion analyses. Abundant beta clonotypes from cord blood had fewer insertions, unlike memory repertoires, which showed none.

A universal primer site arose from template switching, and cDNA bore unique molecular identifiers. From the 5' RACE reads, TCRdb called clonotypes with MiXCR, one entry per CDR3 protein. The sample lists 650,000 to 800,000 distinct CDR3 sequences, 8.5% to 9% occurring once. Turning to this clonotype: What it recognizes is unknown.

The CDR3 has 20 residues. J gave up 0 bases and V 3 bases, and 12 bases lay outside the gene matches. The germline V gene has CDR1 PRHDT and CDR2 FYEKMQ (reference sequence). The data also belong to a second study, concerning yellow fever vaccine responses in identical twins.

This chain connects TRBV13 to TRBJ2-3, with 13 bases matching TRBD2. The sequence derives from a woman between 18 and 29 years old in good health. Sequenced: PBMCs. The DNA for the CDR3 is TGTGCCAGCAGCTTCGGAGGGAGACTAGCGGGAGGAGGGAGCACAGATACGCAGTATTTT. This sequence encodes CASSFGGRLAGGGSTDTQYF.